Following are 25 T cell receptor beta chains from one sample sequenced in a study of molecular identifiers for immune sequencing clone quantification. MiXCR, run by TCRdb on the PCR reads, gives a single entry per CDR3 protein. The repertoire holds hundreds of thousands of distinct CDR3 sequences, with nearly 20% as singletons. Sequencing was done on a sample of naive CD8+ T cells from blood, with Jurkat cell RNA spiked in. Stated subset: FACS-sorted CD8+CD4-CCR7+CD45RA+ naive T cells. Every receptor here comes from a human donor in good health. Some libraries in this study had Jurkat cell RNA spiked in.

This clonotype was seen at least ten times. V usage is TRBV13 and J usage is TRBJ2-7; 7 bases line up with TRBD1. CDR1 is PRHDT and CDR2 is FYEKMQ in the germline V gene (reference sequence). V was clipped by 5 bases and J by 5 bases; unmatched bases: 9. The CDR3 extends over 14 amino acids. In DNA, the CDR3 is TGTGCCAGCAGCCTGGTAGACAGGGATCACGAGCAGTACTTC. Its protein is CASSLVDRDHEQYF.

This clonotype was detected many times. The V call is TRBV5-4, the J call TRBJ2-7; D is possibly TRBD2 (6 bases). The V end was cut by 4 bases, the J end by 6 bases, with 14 bases between. Germline V gene lookup returns CDR1 SGHNT and CDR2 YYREEE (reference sequence). This CDR3 has 13 residues. This CDR3 is CASSPGLDPEQYF. CDR3 DNA sequence: TGTGCCAGCAGCCCGGGACTCGACCCCGAGCAGTACTTC.

About this clonotype: A much bigger clone sits one base away, suggesting this may be a read error. The conserved final phenylalanine or tryptophan is absent from the CDR3, which likely points to a read error. V is TRBV5-6 and J is TRBJ2-5, with 8 positions matching TRBD1. Germline CDR1 reads SGHDT; CDR2 reads YYEEEE. With V trimmed by 3 bases and J by 5 bases, 9 bases remained unmatched. The length of the CDR3 is 15 residues. The CDR3: CASSSRTGYVETQYS. CDR3 nucleotides: TGTGCCAGCAGCTCGAGGACAGGGTACGTGGAGACCCAGTACTCC.

Comments on this clonotype: This may be a read error: a much more frequent sequence differs by one nucleotide. The J gene is TRBJ2-7, the V gene TRBV13; the D gene is possibly TRBD2 (6 bases). The CDR3 totals 15 residues. V was clipped by 5 bases and J by 5 bases, with 19 bases between them. The germline gives CDR1 PRHDT, CDR2 FYEKMQ (reference sequence). CDR3 in amino acids: CASSRAPELADEQYF. For the CDR3, the DNA is TGTGCCAGCAGCCGCGCTCCGGAACTAGCTGACGAGCAGTACTTC.

This clonotype has a count of ten or more. This rearrangement joins TRBV27 to TRBJ2-3; D unclear. Germline assignment: CDR1 MNHEY and CDR2 SMNVEV (reference sequence). Trimming removed 3 bases from V and 4 bases from J, with 11 bases in between. The CDR3 contains 14 residues. The CDR3, as DNA: TGTGCCAGCAGTTTCGGCCGCCCCCCAGATACGCAGTATTTT. Translation gives CASSFGRPPDTQYF.

On this clonotype itself: This may stem from a read error, because a much larger clone lies one nucleotide away. The CDR3 does not end in the conserved phenylalanine or tryptophan, so this is likely a read error. V and J are TRBV6-4 and TRBJ1-1; unclear D gene. Germline CDR1 reads MRHNA; CDR2 reads SNTAGT. The length of the CDR3 is 14 residues. V lost 6 bases and J 2 bases, leaving 13 bases between the germline ends. CDR3 residues: CASRISVTNTEAFS. CDR3 bases: TGTGCCAGCAGGATCAGCGTCACCAACACTGAAGCTTTCTCT.

This sequence joins TRBV14 and TRBJ2-1; TRBD2 agrees at 9 bases. The V segment lost 1 base and the J segment 5 bases; nucleotides outside the gene matches: 6. Germline loops: CDR1 SGHDN, CDR2 FVKESK. The CDR3 runs to 16 residues. The DNA of the CDR3 is TGTGCCAGCAGCCAAGCGGGACTAGCAACCGACAATGAGCAGTTCTTC. Protein product: CASSQAGLATDNEQFF.

This clonotype was recorded many times. V and J are TRBV19 and TRBJ2-5; D is perhaps TRBD1 (5 bases). The CDR3 runs to 15 residues. V was clipped by 6 bases and J by 1 base, with 15 bases between them. From germline, CDR1 is LNHDA and CDR2 SQIVND (reference sequence). CDR3 protein: CASRLAGRGQETQYF. The CDR3 nucleotides are TGTGCCAGTAGATTGGCAGGGCGCGGCCAAGAGACCCAGTACTTC.

In this sample, this clonotype turned up a few times. This chain connects TRBV11-2 to TRBJ2-4; 8 nucleotides match TRBD2. The trim removed 1 base at V and 8 bases at J, leaving 7 bases unmatched. Germline V gene data show CDR1 as SGHAT and CDR2 as FQNNGV. CDR3 length: 15 residues. DNA of the CDR3: TGTGCCAGCAGCTTAGGCGGGGGGCTGGGGGACATTCAGTACTTC. It specifies CASSLGGGLGDIQYF.

This clonotype has ten or more counts. The gene calls are TRBV6-5 and TRBJ2-3; D may be TRBD1 or TRBD2 (5 bases each). V gave up 2 bases and J gave up 0 bases, with 15 bases separating them. CDR3 length: 17 residues. In germline, CDR1 is MNHEY, CDR2 SVGAGI. CDR3 DNA sequence: TGTGCCAGCAGTTACGGTGCACCGGGACCCAGCACAGATACGCAGTATTTT. Translating gives CASSYGAPGPSTDTQYF.

This clonotype was recorded at least ten times. The chain joins TRBV3-1 to TRBJ1-5; tentative D call: TRBD1 (6 bases). The germline V gene has CDR1 LGHDT and CDR2 YNNKEL (reference sequence). CDR3 length equals 15 residues. V dropped 4 bases and J dropped 4 bases, with 14 bases sitting between them. The CDR3 DNA follows: TGTGCCAGCAGCCTCGGCAGGGGCTGGAATCAGCCCCAGCATTTT. Translating gives CASSLGRGWNQPQHF.

In its sample, this clonotype was seen many times. The CDR3 nucleotides are TGTGCCTGGACAACTAGCGCGAGTTCTTACGAGCAGTACTTC. This sequence encodes CAWTTSASSYEQYF. This chain links TRBV30 with TRBJ2-7, with 7 nucleotides matching TRBD2. CDR3 length: 14 amino acids. Per the germline V gene, CDR1 is GTSNPN and CDR2 is SVGIG (reference sequence). V was clipped by 4 bases and J by 4 bases; unmatched bases: 10. The full variable domain, completed using reference TRBV30 and TRBJ2-7, is SQTIHQWPATLVQPVGSPLSLECTVEGTSNPNLYWYRQAAGRGLQLLFYSVGIGQISSEVPQNLSASRPQDRQFILSSKKLLLSDSGFYLCAWTTSASSYEQYFGPGTRLTVT.

Many counts were recorded for this clonotype. For the CDR3, the DNA is TGTGCCAGCAGTTCGCTAGCGGGGGGAGGCGAGACCCAGTACTTC. Amino acid sequence: CASSSLAGGGETQYF. This chain uses TRBV12-3 or TRBV12-4 with TRBJ2-5; 11 nucleotides match TRBD2. V trimming: 4 bases; J trimming: 5 bases; junction bases outside the gene matches: 6. This CDR3 has 15 residues.

This clonotype was counted a few times. The chain joins TRBV10-3 to TRBJ2-7, with TRBD1 identical over 7 bases. The germline V gene has CDR1 ENHRY and CDR2 SYGVKD. Trimming at V came to 2 bases and at J to 0 bases, leaving 1 base not matched to a gene. CDR3 length equals 14 residues. This CDR3 is CAISERDSSYEQYF. In nucleotides, the CDR3 is TGTGCCATCAGTGAGAGGGACAGCTCCTACGAGCAGTACTTC.

This clonotype was seen more than once but under ten times. A much larger clone differs by one base, so this may be a read error. This chain joins TRBV6-5 and TRBJ2-7, with D uncertain. In germline, CDR1 is MNHEY, CDR2 SVGAGI. The CDR3 totals 11 residues. CDR3 sequence: CTSSYPGEQYF. CDR3 sequence (DNA): TGTACCAGCAGTTACCCAGGCGAGCAGTACTTC.

This clonotype was detected ten times or more. The rearrangement joins TRBV11-2 to TRBJ2-1; the D is unclear. V was trimmed by 4 bases and J by 9 bases, leaving 13 bases between them. The V gene's germline CDR1 is SGHAT and CDR2 FQNNGV. The CDR3 has 13 amino acids. The CDR3 DNA follows: TGTGCCAGCAGCTCCCCCGTAGGTATTGAGCAGTTCTTC. Amino acid sequence: CASSSPVGIEQFF.

This clonotype was found a few times. One end of the junction varies from germline; a read error may be responsible. This chain uses TRBV2 with TRBJ2-5; D may correspond to TRBD1 or TRBD2 (5 bases each). Germline loops: CDR1 SNHLY, CDR2 FYNNEI. This CDR3 comprises 15 residues. The DNA of the CDR3 is TGTACCAGCAGTGAAGGGACGAGCAGCCAAGAGACCCAGTACTTC. Translation: CTSSEGTSSQETQYF.

Ten or more counts support this clonotype. This chain connects TRBV4-3 to TRBJ2-1, with D hard to call. V dropped 0 bases and J dropped 2 bases, with 11 bases sitting between them. From germline, CDR1 is LGHNA and CDR2 YSLEER. The CDR3 consists of 16 residues. In DNA form, the CDR3 reads TGCGCCAGCAGCCAAGATATAGGGTTAGCCTACAATGAGCAGTTCTTC. This translates into CASSQDIGLAYNEQFF.

This clonotype was detected many times. The chain couples TRBV28 to TRBJ2-3; TRBD1 matches at 9 bases. The CDR3 is made up of 15 amino acids. Germline V gene sequence: CDR1 MDHEN, CDR2 SYDVKM. V lost 5 bases and J lost 6; bases outside the gene matches: 9. The chain's CDR3 is CASSLWTGELDTQYF. For the CDR3, the DNA is TGTGCCAGCAGTCTGTGGACAGGGGAGTTGGATACGCAGTATTTT.

In regard to this clonotype: A much larger clonotype is one base distant, so this may be a read error. The gene calls are TRBV20-1 and TRBJ2-5; 7 bases are a match to TRBD2. CDR1 is DFQATT, CDR2 SNEGSKA, per germline (reference sequence). The CDR3 contains 13 residues. The junction had 5 bases not matched to a gene; V was cut back by 4 bases and J by 3 bases. Here the CDR3 DNA reads TGCAGTGCTACGTGGACTAGTGAAGAGACCCAGTACTTC. It translates to CSATWTSEETQYF.

On this clonotype itself: The conserved phenylalanine or tryptophan normally closing the CDR3 is absent here, so this likely arose from a read error. The chain uses TRBV11-1 and TRBJ2-5, with 9 bases lining up with TRBD2. Germline values: CDR1 SGHAT, CDR2 FQDESV (reference sequence). The CDR3 extends over 16 amino acids. After removal of 5 bases from V and 4 bases from J, the junction contained 11 bases not matched to a gene. CDR3 nucleotide sequence: TGTGCCAGCAGCCCTCGACTAGCGGAGGAGGGAGAGACCCAGTACCTC. This translates into CASSPRLAEEGETQYL.

This clonotype was observed many times. The CDR3 reads CASSRLASETQYF. CDR3 in DNA: TGTGCCAGCAGTCGACTAGCGAGTGAGACCCAGTACTTC. The rearrangement uses TRBV6-6 and TRBJ2-5; 8 bases are shared with TRBD2. CDR1 and CDR2 (germline): MNHNY, SVGAGI (reference sequence). The CDR3 sequence is 13 residues long. J lost 5 bases, V lost 5 bases, and 4 bases had no gene match.

The chain carries TRBV11-2 and TRBJ2-1; 7 bases match TRBD1. Germline V gene lookup returns CDR1 SGHAT and CDR2 FQNNGV. CDR3 length equals 16 residues. With 3 bases clipped from V and 0 bases from J, the junction kept 5 bases outside the gene matches. CDR3: CASSFLTGSSYNEQFF. As DNA, the CDR3 is TGTGCCAGCAGCTTCTTGACAGGGTCCTCCTACAATGAGCAGTTCTTC. The full variable domain, its missing parts supplied by reference TRBV11-2 and TRBJ2-1, is EAGVAQSPRYKIIEKRQSVAFWCNPISGHATLYWYQQILGQGPKLLIQFQNNGVVDDSQLPKDRFSAERLKGVDSTLKIQPAKLEDSAVYLCASSFLTGSSYNEQFFGPGTRLTVL.

This clonotype came up many times. The V and J genes are TRBV9 and TRBJ2-3; 13 nucleotides agree with TRBD2. V was pared by 4 bases and J by 2 bases, with 10 bases of the junction left unmatched. Germline V gene data show CDR1 as SGDLS and CDR2 as YYNGEE. The CDR3 runs to 18 residues. The CDR3 bases are TGTGCCAGCAGCCGACGCGGACTAGCGGGAGAACACACAGATACGCAGTATTTT. Its protein is CASSRRGLAGEHTDTQYF.

In its sample, this clonotype was seen a few times. The V and J genes are TRBV7-9 and TRBJ2-7; TRBD1 aligns across 8 bases. The V and J ends lost 5 bases and 9 bases, in that order; junction bases with no gene match: 9. The CDR3 is 13 residues long. Per the germline V gene, CDR1 is SEHNR and CDR2 is FQNEAQ (reference sequence). For the CDR3, the DNA is TGTGCCAGCAGCCGGGGACAGGCGGGCGGGCAGTACTTC. This sequence encodes CASSRGQAGGQYF.